Listed below are T cell receptor beta chains from one sample, sequenced in a study of type 1 regulatory T cells. The antigens of these receptors remain unknown. MiXCR, applied by TCRdb to the reads, yields one record per CDR3 protein. The table shows about 65,000 distinct CDR3 sequences, with more than 45% occurring only once. Material: cultured non-Tr1 T cells, either the whole culture or a sorted T cell fraction (not recorded which). The receptors come from a human donor in good health. Each CDR3 is given with its conserved first and last residue. The order of the fields is V gene, D gene, CDR3 length, CDR3 protein. The D gene is left open where the match is weak.

>TRBV3-1|.|19
CASSQDRKGLASYQETQYF
>TRBV12-3/TRBV12-4|.|15
CASRQRAVSGNTIYF
>TRBV5-1|TRBD1|16
CASSLTGTGGTGELFF
>TRBV11-2|TRBD1|16
CASSPRQGAGTYEQYF
>TRBV7-9|TRBD1|13
CASSFSTQGEAFF
>TRBV11-1|.|14
CASSLGIREETQYF
>TRBV3-1|.|14
CASSQDHSSDEQFF
>TRBV6-1|.|15
CASSGAHRQHYGYTF
>TRBV6-1|.|16
CASSDPSAGSWDEQFF
>TRBV20-1|.|13
CSARIPTNTEAFF
>TRBV20-1|TRBD2|14
CSARSSGVGDTQYF
>TRBV18|.|12
CASSPPVNTIYF
>TRBV28|.|13
CASSGRGDYGYTF
>TRBV5-1|.|14
CASSSAYSGNTIYF
>TRBV7-9|.|12
CASSSPGTTYFF
>TRBV2|.|15
CASSESLGDNQPQHF
>TRBV12-3/TRBV12-4|.|15
CASSLLAYSTDTQYF
>TRBV10-3|.|14
CAISESGGARGYTF
>TRBV19|TRBD1|16
CASSPTMGQRNSPLHF
>TRBV3-1|TRBD2|17
CASSQGQVSGGTDTQYF
>TRBV5-1|.|14
CASSLVPGPTEAFF
>TRBV4-1|.|11
CASSQEGSYTF
>TRBV30|.|16
CAWSAPGAGIQSGYTF
>TRBV9|.|13
CASSVRGRETQYF
>TRBV12-3/TRBV12-4|.|15
CASSPRGTSRDEQFF
>TRBV15|TRBD1|18
CATGRDKGTGGSTDTQYF
>TRBV20-1|.|19
CSARDVENYNPLSYNEQFF
>TRBV20-1|.|12
CSPPSGTDTQYF
>TRBV5-1|.|14
CASSPGAVAYEQYF
>TRBV5-1|TRBD1|14
CASSSLTGDRRAFF
>TRBV10-3|TRBD1|14
CASRTGQGPYEQYF
>TRBV7-9|.|14
CASSSTGGNTEAFF
>TRBV7-3|.|15
CASSLDGSSGNTIYF
>TRBV6-5|TRBD2|17
CASSFSGRGKGSYEQYF
>TRBV12-3/TRBV12-4|.|13
CASSLMGQYGYTF